This TCR beta chain came from a study of molecular identifiers for immune sequencing clone quantification (dated by TCRdb to about 2018). About the study as a whole: In a replicate experiment, RNA from roughly 18,000 or 92,000 naive CD8 T cells was split into five aliquots, four of which were sequenced. This methods study used CD8 T cells to benchmark TCR RNA copy counting and molecular-identifier clustering-based TCR repertoire sequencing (MIDCIRS). On the study overall, not on this receptor specifically: When barcode sub-clustering was not used, chimeric consensus sequences inflated TCR diversity, with chimeras reaching as high as 47%. Clones above 20 RNA copies held over 98% of molecules in CMV-specific effector cells but under 1% in naive cells. Modeling indicated 2.5 to 3.5 TCR RNA copies recovered per cell, compared with 9 to 10 by digital PCR, which implies a capture efficiency of approximately 30%. Naive libraries contained spiked-in Jurkat TCR RNA (around eleven copies' worth), which is not part of the donor repertoire. Highly expanded clone sizes could be underestimated because identical TCR molecules may share a barcode. A single cell's worth of spiked-in Jurkat TCR RNA was reported detectable even among around 970,000 naive CD8 T cells.

According to the germline V gene, CDR1 reads MGHRA and CDR2 reads YSYEKL. From the cysteine up to the phenylalanine, the CDR3 has a length of 15 residues. Just the 45-base CDR3 DNA is kept, in frame starting at base 1. Library construction relied on PCR. The sequencing machine was an Illumina HiSeq 4000. Bulk TCR libraries were prepared as previously described, using TCR primers listed in Table S5. Total RNA was purified with the Qiagen AllPrep DNA/RNA kit. Before analysis, reads from multiple sequencing runs of one library were combined. On the authors' methods: Reads were retained only if their TCR constant sequence matched exactly, and those retained reads were trimmed to 150 nt and grouped according to their 12-nt molecular barcodes. Reads within each barcode group were sub-clustered using a 15% Levenshtein threshold, and quality-weighted consensus sequences were constructed for each RNA molecule. Non-functional sequences were filtered out, along with any lower-count sequence sitting one edit away from another sequence. Barcode sub-clusters with fewer than 20% of the maximum read count were removed, based on fitting two negative binomial distributions. The public reads were quality trimmed at Q25 with fastp and then assembled into clones with MiXCR by TCRdb, keeping productive beta chains. Records with the same CDR3 protein are collapsed into one entry carrying the most frequent genes and DNA. V and J calls and clone size were set by TCRdb, not the authors. Here the sample has about 320,000 distinct CDR3 sequences; over 20% occur a single time. The ten biggest clones cover approximately 0.8% of the sample.

For this clonotype: No antigen is known for it. At one end the junction does not follow the germline gene, possibly because of a read error.

Libraries of naive CD8 T cells were built from anywhere between roughly 18,000 and 1,000,000 sorted cells, with 10%, 30% or 50% of the purified RNA used. Naive CD8 T cells, defined as CD8+CD4-CCR7+CD45RA+, were FACS-sorted into RLT Plus buffer on a BD FACSAria II. Roughly nine TCR copies' worth of Jurkat RNA were spiked into roughly 20,000-1,000,000 naive CD8 T cell samples to test detection sensitivity. Enrichment of CD8 T cells was done with RosetteSep CD8+ T Cell Enrichment Cocktail plus Ficoll-Paque, and ACK red cell lysis came afterward. Sequenced: naive CD8+ T cells from blood, with Jurkat cell RNA spiked in. In light of the paper, this sample's cell subset or site label describes: FACS-sorted CD8+CD4-CCR7+CD45RA+ naive T cells. Rearrangement joined TRBV4-1 to TRBJ2-3, with the D segment identity uncertain. The clonotype originates from a human donor in good health. Some libraries in this study had Jurkat cell RNA spiked in. The CDR3 region reads CASRQDPSYTDTQYF. The DNA sequence follows: TGCGCCAGCAGGCAAGATCCCTCCTACACAGATACGCAGTATTTT.